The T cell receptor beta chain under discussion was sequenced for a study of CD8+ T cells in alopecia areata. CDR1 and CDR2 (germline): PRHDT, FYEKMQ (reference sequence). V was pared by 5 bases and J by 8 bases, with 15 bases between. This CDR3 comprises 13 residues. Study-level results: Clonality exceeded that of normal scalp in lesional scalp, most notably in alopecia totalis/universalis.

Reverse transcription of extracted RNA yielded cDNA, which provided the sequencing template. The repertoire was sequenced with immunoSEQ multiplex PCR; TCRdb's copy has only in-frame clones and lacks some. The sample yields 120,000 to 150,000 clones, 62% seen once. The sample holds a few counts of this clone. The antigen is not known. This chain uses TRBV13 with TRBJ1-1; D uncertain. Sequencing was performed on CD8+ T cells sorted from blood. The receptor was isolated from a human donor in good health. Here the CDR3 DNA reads TGTGCCAGCAGCCCTCGGACCTACGCCGAAGCTTTCTTT. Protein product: CASSPRTYAEAFF. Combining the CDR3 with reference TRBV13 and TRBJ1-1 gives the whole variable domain AAGVIQSPRHLIKEKRETATLKCYPIPRHDTVYWYQQGPGQDPQFLISFYEKMQSDKGSIPDRFSAQQFSDYHSELNMSSLELGDSALYFCASSPRTYAEAFFGQGTRLTVV.